This is a list of T cell receptor beta chains from one sample in a study of technical replicates of blood from a handful of donors. Some clones are missing from TCRdb's copy, which holds only in-frame ones; the method was immunoSEQ multiplex PCR. The table includes 91,000 or so clones, about 95% detected once. The sequencing input was T cells isolated from PBMCs. All receptors derive from a human donor in good health. CDR3s include the opening cysteine and the closing phenylalanine or tryptophan. D genes are given only for firm matches. Some rows mark clone size as missing; the rest say once, few, many or name a class of expanded clone.

V: TRBV4-1; J: TRBJ2-1; D: TRBD2; size: few; DNA: TGCGCCAGCAGCCAAGTGGGCGGCGGGAGCCTACAAAATGAGCAGTTCTTC; CDR3: CASSQVGGGSLQNEQFF
V: TRBV5-1; J: TRBJ1-2; D: NA; size: NA; DNA: TGCGCCAGCAGCTTGAGGGCAGGGCAGATTCCTAACTATGGCTACACCTTC; CDR3: CASSLRAGQIPNYGYTF
V: TRBV9; J: TRBJ2-7; D: TRBD1; size: NA; DNA: TGTGCCAGCAGCGTAGCGGACAGGTTCCACGAGCAGTACTTC; CDR3: CASSVADRFHEQYF
V: TRBV11-2; J: TRBJ2-5; D: NA; size: NA; DNA: TGTGCCAGCAGCCTCTTAGCGGTGCAAGAGACCCAGTACTTC; CDR3: CASSLLAVQETQYF
V: TRBV4-3; J: TRBJ2-3; D: TRBD2; size: NA; DNA: TGCGCCAGCAGCTTGGGACTAGCGGGAGGGCCTCAAGTGCCAGATACGCAGTATTTT; CDR3: CASSLGLAGGPQVPDTQYF
V: TRBV6-5; J: TRBJ2-1; D: TRBD2; size: NA; DNA: TGTGCCAGCAGGCTACTAGCGCGCGGAGAGCAGTTCTTC; CDR3: CASRLLARGEQFF
V: TRBV13; J: TRBJ1-1; D: NA; size: NA; DNA: TGTGCCAGCAGCGTGGACAGGAACACTGAAGCTTTCTTT; CDR3: CASSVDRNTEAFF
V: TRBV7-3; J: TRBJ2-2; D: TRBD2; size: NA; DNA: TGTGCCAGCAGCTTAATCCCCCAGGGACTAGGCAGTACCGGGGAGCTGTTTTTT; CDR3: CASSLIPQGLGSTGELFF
V: TRBV15; J: TRBJ2-1; D: TRBD2; size: NA; DNA: TGTGCCACCAGCAGAGATCTAGCGGGAGGGTACAATGAGCAGTTCTTC; CDR3: CATSRDLAGGYNEQFF
V: TRBV19; J: TRBJ2-2; D: TRBD2; size: once; DNA: TGTGCCAGTACGAGAGTAGCGGGAGGCACCGGGGAGCTGTTTTTT; CDR3: CASTRVAGGTGELFF
V: TRBV19; J: TRBJ1-1; D: NA; size: NA; DNA: TGTGCCAGTATTTCCGGACAGTTAATGAACACTGAAGCTTTCTTT; CDR3: CASISGQLMNTEAFF
V: TRBV7-6; J: TRBJ1-5; D: TRBD1; size: NA; DNA: TGTGCCAGCAGCCCAGGACAGGGCAATCAGCCCCAGCATTTT; CDR3: CASSPGQGNQPQHF
V: TRBV29-1; J: TRBJ2-5; D: TRBD1; size: NA; DNA: TGCAGCGTTGAAAAGGGACAGGGGACAGAGACCCAGTACTTC; CDR3: CSVEKGQGTETQYF
V: TRBV10-1; J: TRBJ2-3; D: TRBD2; size: NA; DNA: TGCGCCAGCTCCCTAGCGGGAGGGGGTACAGATACGCAGTATTTT; CDR3: CASSLAGGGTDTQYF
V: TRBV6-1; J: TRBJ2-1; D: TRBD2; size: NA; DNA: TGTGCCAGCAGGATTAGCGGGGCAGGCCTCAATGAGCAGTTCTTC; CDR3: CASRISGAGLNEQFF
V: TRBV5-8; J: TRBJ2-7; D: TRBD2; size: NA; DNA: TGTGCCAGCAGCTTCTATAGGACTAGCGGGGTGAACTACGAGCAGTACTTC; CDR3: CASSFYRTSGVNYEQYF
V: TRBV6-6; J: TRBJ1-1; D: NA; size: NA; DNA: TGTGCCAGCAGTTACGGACAAGTGAACACTGAAGCTTTCTTT; CDR3: CASSYGQVNTEAFF
V: TRBV5-1; J: TRBJ2-7; D: NA; size: NA; DNA: TGCGCCAGCAGCTTGCGGGAGTCCCCCTACGAGCAGTACTTC; CDR3: CASSLRESPYEQYF
V: TRBV9; J: TRBJ2-2; D: NA; size: NA; DNA: TGTGCCAGCAGCGTAGCTAGCCGGCAATCGAACACCGGGGAGCTGTTTTTT; CDR3: CASSVASRQSNTGELFF
V: TRBV5-1; J: TRBJ2-1; D: NA; size: NA; DNA: TGCGCCAGCAGCTTCGACAGTGATACCTACAATGAGCAGTTCTTC; CDR3: CASSFDSDTYNEQFF
V: TRBV19; J: TRBJ1-2; D: NA; size: NA; DNA: TGTGCCAGTAGTAACGATGGGGGAGGCTATGGCTACACCTTC; CDR3: CASSNDGGGYGYTF
V: TRBV4-1; J: TRBJ1-2; D: NA; size: once; DNA: TGCGCCAGCAGCCAAGGGGGGGGCTATGGCTACACCTTC; CDR3: CASSQGGGYGYTF
V: TRBV29-1; J: TRBJ2-7; D: NA; size: NA; DNA: TGCAGCCCCGAGGTTGGGAGGAAAATCTACGAGCAGTACTTC; CDR3: CSPEVGRKIYEQYF
V: TRBV28; J: TRBJ1-5; D: TRBD1; size: NA; DNA: TGTGCCAGCAGTTTACTTCCGGGACAGGCAAATCAGCCCCAGCATTTT; CDR3: CASSLLPGQANQPQHF
V: TRBV4-1; J: TRBJ2-1; D: TRBD2; size: once; DNA: TGCGCCAGCAGCCAAGAAGACCTGGGACTAGCGGAATCCAATGAGCAGTTCTTC; CDR3: CASSQEDLGLAESNEQFF
V: TRBV5-4; J: TRBJ2-3; D: NA; size: NA; DNA: TGTGCCAGCAGCTTAGGCAGGGCGGCAGATACGCAGTATTTT; CDR3: CASSLGRAADTQYF
V: TRBV19; J: TRBJ1-1; D: NA; size: NA; DNA: TGTGCCAGTAGTATAACAGGGAACACTGAAGCTTTCTTT; CDR3: CASSITGNTEAFF
V: TRBV14; J: TRBJ2-3; D: TRBD2; size: NA; DNA: TGTGCCAGCAGCCAAGACGAGGGACTAGCGACAGATACGCAGTATTTT; CDR3: CASSQDEGLATDTQYF
V: TRBV13; J: TRBJ2-5; D: NA; size: NA; DNA: TGTGCCAGCAGCCCATCGGGTCGATTGGAGACCCAGTACTTC; CDR3: CASSPSGRLETQYF
V: TRBV11-2; J: TRBJ2-1; D: NA; size: NA; DNA: TGTGCCAGCAGCACACTCCGCGGGGCCAATGAGCAGTTCTTC; CDR3: CASSTLRGANEQFF
V: TRBV19; J: TRBJ2-3; D: TRBD1; size: once; DNA: TGTGCCAGTAGTCAAAATAGGGGGCAGAGAGATACGCAGTATTTT; CDR3: CASSQNRGQRDTQYF
V: TRBV9; J: TRBJ2-2; D: TRBD2; size: NA; DNA: TGTGCCAGCAGCGTATCGGGACTAGCGTCCGGGGAGCTGTTTTTT; CDR3: CASSVSGLASGELFF
V: TRBV27; J: TRBJ2-1; D: TRBD2; size: NA; DNA: TGTGCCAGCAGTTTAACTAGCGGGAAGTACAATGAGCAGTTCTTC; CDR3: CASSLTSGKYNEQFF
V: TRBV14; J: TRBJ1-1; D: NA; size: NA; DNA: TGTGCCAGCAGCCAAGATTTCTTTGTTCAGGGGCCGATGAACACTGAAGCTTTCTTT; CDR3: CASSQDFFVQGPMNTEAFF
V: TRBV6-6; J: TRBJ2-2; D: TRBD2; size: NA; DNA: TGTGCCAGCAGTTACGGGACTAGCGTCAACACCGGGGAGCTGTTTTTT; CDR3: CASSYGTSVNTGELFF
V: TRBV30; J: TRBJ2-7; D: TRBD2; size: NA; DNA: TGTGCCTGGACCTCACTCATTCTAGCGGGAGGATCCTACGAGCAGTACTTC; CDR3: CAWTSLILAGGSYEQYF